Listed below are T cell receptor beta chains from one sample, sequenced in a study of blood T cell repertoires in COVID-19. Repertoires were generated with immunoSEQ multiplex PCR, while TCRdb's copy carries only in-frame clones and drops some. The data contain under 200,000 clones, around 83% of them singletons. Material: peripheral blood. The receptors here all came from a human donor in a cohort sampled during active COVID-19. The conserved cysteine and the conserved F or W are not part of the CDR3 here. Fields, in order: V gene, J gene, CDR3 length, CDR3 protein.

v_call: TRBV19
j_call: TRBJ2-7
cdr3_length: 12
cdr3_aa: ASRGTSGIYEQY

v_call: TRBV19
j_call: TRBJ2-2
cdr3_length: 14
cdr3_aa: ASIPGPGGGSGELF

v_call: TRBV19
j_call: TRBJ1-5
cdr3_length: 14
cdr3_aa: ASSIPWGVSNQPQH

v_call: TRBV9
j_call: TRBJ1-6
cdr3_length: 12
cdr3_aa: ASSVEGGPLPSF

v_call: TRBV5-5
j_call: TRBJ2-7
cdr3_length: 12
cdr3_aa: ASSLAGGSYEQY

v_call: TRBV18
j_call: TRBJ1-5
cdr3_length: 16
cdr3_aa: ASSPSDGLAGSNQPQH

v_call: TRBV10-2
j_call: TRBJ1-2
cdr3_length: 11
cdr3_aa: ASSTQGGYGYT

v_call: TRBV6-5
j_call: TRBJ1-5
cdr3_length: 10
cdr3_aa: ASLLPPQPQH

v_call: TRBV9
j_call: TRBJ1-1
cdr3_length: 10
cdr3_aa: ASSQGGAEAF

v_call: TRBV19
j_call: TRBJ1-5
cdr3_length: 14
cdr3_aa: ASSGGLIYSNQPQH

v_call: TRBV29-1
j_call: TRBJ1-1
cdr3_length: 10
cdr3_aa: SVDRDGTEAF

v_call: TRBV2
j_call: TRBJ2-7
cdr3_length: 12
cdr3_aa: ASSEARSGAPRY

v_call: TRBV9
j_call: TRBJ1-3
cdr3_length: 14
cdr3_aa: ASSWGQGLAGNTIY

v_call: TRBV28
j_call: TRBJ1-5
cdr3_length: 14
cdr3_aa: ASSAAGTGVMGPQH

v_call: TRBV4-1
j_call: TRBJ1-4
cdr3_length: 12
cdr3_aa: ASSQDGTREKLF

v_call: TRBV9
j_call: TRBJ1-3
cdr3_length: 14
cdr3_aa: ASSLRQGSSGNTIY

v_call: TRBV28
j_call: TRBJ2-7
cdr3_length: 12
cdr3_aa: AIQASGPPYEQY

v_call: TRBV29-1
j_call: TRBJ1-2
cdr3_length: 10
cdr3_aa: SGGQAGYGYT

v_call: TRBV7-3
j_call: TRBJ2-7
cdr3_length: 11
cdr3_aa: ASSRDRGYEQY

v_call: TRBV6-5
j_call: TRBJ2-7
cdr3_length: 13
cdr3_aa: ASSYRGRGLYEQY

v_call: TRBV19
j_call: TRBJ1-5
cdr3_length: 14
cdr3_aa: ASSIYSSYSNQPQH

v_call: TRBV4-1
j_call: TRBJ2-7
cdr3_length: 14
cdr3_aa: ASSQLGTGGTYEQY

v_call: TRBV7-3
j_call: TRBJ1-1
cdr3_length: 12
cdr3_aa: ASSLRGMNTEAF

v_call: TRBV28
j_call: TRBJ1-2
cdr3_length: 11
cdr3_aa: ASSPPTNYGYT

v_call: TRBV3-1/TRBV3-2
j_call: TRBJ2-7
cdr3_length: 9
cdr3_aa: ASSQESEQY

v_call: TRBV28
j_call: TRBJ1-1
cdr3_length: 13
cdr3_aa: ASSYAGGMNTEAF

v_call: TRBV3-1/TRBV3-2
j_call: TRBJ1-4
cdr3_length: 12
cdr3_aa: ASSQGGAGEKLF

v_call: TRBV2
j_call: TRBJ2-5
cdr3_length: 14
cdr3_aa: ASTTGLAGVGETQY

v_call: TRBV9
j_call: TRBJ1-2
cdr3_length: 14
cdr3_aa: ASSVARDSYNYGYT

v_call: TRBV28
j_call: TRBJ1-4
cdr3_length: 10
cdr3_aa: ASSLGLGGLF

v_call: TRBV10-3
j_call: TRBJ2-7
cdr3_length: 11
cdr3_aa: AISDPVYYEQY

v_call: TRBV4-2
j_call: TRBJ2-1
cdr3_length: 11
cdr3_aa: ASSRPSAGEEF

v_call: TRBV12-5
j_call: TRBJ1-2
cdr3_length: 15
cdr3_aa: ASGLPSLQGPLYGYT

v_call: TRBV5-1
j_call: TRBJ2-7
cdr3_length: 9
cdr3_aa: ASGESYEQY

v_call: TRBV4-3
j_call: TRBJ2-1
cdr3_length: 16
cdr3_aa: ASSQDSKRERIWNEQF

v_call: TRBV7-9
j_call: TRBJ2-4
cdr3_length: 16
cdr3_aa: ASSPLLAGVEAKNIQY

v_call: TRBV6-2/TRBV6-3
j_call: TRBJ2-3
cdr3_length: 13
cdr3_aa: ASSQSSGETDTQY

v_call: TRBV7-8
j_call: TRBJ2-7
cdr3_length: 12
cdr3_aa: ASSPREKLYEQY

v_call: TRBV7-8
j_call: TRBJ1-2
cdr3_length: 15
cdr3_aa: ASSLEGEGTNPYGYT

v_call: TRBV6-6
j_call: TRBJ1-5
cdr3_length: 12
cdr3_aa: ASNDRERNQPQH

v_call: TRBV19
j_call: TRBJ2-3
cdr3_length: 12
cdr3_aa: ASSAGPRTDTQY

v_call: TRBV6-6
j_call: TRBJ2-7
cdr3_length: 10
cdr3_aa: ASSSPEAAPF

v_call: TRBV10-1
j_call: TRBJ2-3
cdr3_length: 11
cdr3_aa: ASSDGGPDTQY

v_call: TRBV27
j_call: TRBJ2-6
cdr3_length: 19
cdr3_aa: ASSPRDGTSGADSGANVLT

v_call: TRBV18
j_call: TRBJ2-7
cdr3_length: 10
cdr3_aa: ASSPGAYEQY

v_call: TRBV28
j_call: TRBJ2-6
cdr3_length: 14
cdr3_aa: ASSGTGVSGANVLT

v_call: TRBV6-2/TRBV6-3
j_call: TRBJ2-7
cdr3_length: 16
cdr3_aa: ASSPRPSLTSASYEQY

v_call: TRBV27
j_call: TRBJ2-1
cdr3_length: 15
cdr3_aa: ASSLYPLGGSYNEQF

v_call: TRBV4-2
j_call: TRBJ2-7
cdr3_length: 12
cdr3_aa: ASSQVGQEYEQY